The rows below give T cell receptor beta chains drawn from one sample of a study of post-analysis software for immune sequencing data. One entry per CDR3 protein, called by TCRdb with MiXCR from the PCR reads. This table has hundreds of thousands of distinct CDR3 sequences, roughly 50% appearing once. Sequenced: blood. The receptors were gathered from a girl aged 10-17 years with multiple sclerosis. CDR3s include the opening cysteine and the closing phenylalanine or tryptophan. The D gene is left open where the match is weak. Size tells how often a clone was seen (once, few, many) or the class of an expanded clone, and some rows leave it out.

TRBV4-2	.	TRBJ2-1	TRBD2	TGTGCCAGCAGCCAAACTCAAGCTAGCGGGAGAAGGAATGAGCAGTTCTTC	CASSQTQASGRRNEQFF
TRBV15	.	TRBJ1-1	.	TGTGCCACCAGCAGTGACAGGCGGACTGAAGCTTTCTTT	CATSSDRRTEAFF
TRBV5-1	.	TRBJ1-6	TRBD1	TGCGCCAGCAGCCTGGGGACAGCGTTAAATTCACCCCTCCACTTT	CASSLGTALNSPLHF
TRBV5-1	.	TRBJ1-2	TRBD1	TGCGCCAGCAGCCCAGGGACAGTCGATTACACCTTC	CASSPGTVDYTF
TRBV29-1	few	TRBJ2-2	.	TGCAGCGTTGACGCGGCGAACACCGGGGAGCTGTTTTTT	CSVDAANTGELFF
TRBV12-3/TRBV12-4	few	TRBJ1-2	.	TGTGCCAGCAGTTTGGAGGGTTTGGGCTATGGCTACACCTTC	CASSLEGLGYGYTF
TRBV28	.	TRBJ2-7	.	TGTGCCAGCAGCCCACCGGGCATAATAAACCACGAGCAGTACTTC	CASSPPGIINHEQYF
TRBV7-2	.	TRBJ1-2	.	TGTGCCAGCAGCTATGGTTCGGTAAACTATGGCTACACCTTC	CASSYGSVNYGYTF
TRBV29-1	.	TRBJ2-5	TRBD1	TGCAGCGTTGATTATCGCGGACAGGGGGGGGAGACCCAGTACTTC	CSVDYRGQGGETQYF
TRBV7-9	.	TRBJ2-1	TRBD1	TGTGCCAGCAGCCCACGGACAGGGATCGACTACAATGAGCAGTTCTTC	CASSPRTGIDYNEQFF
TRBV20-1	few	TRBJ2-5	.	TGCAGTGCTAGAGTGGCATTGGTGGCAGGAGAGACCCAGTACTTC	CSARVALVAGETQYF
TRBV20-1	few	TRBJ2-5	.	TGCAGTGCACAAGGGGGGAGTGAAGAGACCCAGTACTTC	CSAQGGSEETQYF
TRBV7-9	.	TRBJ2-3	.	TGTGCCAGCAGGTGGACGGGACCAGCAGATACGCAGTATTTT	CASRWTGPADTQYF
TRBV7-8	once	TRBJ2-5	.	TGTGCCAGCAGCTCCGACGGGACCCAGTACTTC	CASSSDGTQYF
TRBV20-1	few	TRBJ2-5	TRBD1	TGCAGTGCCGTGACAGGGGGCATAGGAGAGACCCAGTACTTC	CSAVTGGIGETQYF
TRBV12-3/TRBV12-4	once	TRBJ2-5	TRBD2	TGTGCCAGCAGTTTAGCGCTAGCGGGAAATGGAGAGACCCAGTACTTC	CASSLALAGNGETQYF
TRBV12-3/TRBV12-4	.	TRBJ2-3	.	TGTGCCAGCAGTTTAGGCGGTGGGACCATCGAACCCACAGATACGCAGTATTTT	CASSLGGGTIEPTDTQYF
TRBV25-1	.	TRBJ1-3	.	TGTGCCAGTGGGAGCTCTGGAAACACCATATATTTT	CASGSSGNTIYF
TRBV6-6	.	TRBJ2-7	TRBD2	TGTGCCAGCAGCTACCGTGGGTCTAGCGGGAGACACGAGCAGTACTTC	CASSYRGSSGRHEQYF
TRBV27	.	TRBJ2-1	TRBD2	TGTGCCAGCAGCCGACCCGCTAGCGGGAGATACAATGAGCAGTTCTTC	CASSRPASGRYNEQFF
TRBV29-1	.	TRBJ1-4	.	TGCAGCGTTGGGCCAGGGTATGAAAAACTGTTTTTT	CSVGPGYEKLFF
TRBV5-1	.	TRBJ2-2	TRBD2	TGCGCCACCAAAGGACTAGCGAGGGATATAAACACCGGGGAGCTGTTTTTT	CATKGLARDINTGELFF
TRBV3-1	few	TRBJ2-2	.	TGTGCCAGCAGCTCGACAGGAGTAACCGGGGAGCTGTTTTTT	CASSSTGVTGELFF
TRBV29-1	few	TRBJ1-2	.	TGCAGCGTTCCCCCAGGTTATGGCTACACCTTC	CSVPPGYGYTF
TRBV6-1	.	TRBJ2-4	TRBD2	TGTGCCAGCAGTGGGCTAGCGGGGGGCCTCCCCAGCATTCAGTACTTC	CASSGLAGGLPSIQYF
TRBV2	.	TRBJ2-3	.	TGTGCCAGCGGGGGAACAGGGAGATTAGATACGCAGTATTTT	CASGGTGRLDTQYF
TRBV3-1	few	TRBJ1-2	.	TGTGCCAGCAGCCAAGTGAGCTATGGCTACACCTTC	CASSQVSYGYTF
TRBV5-1	.	TRBJ2-2	.	TGCGCCAGCAGCTGGGGCCGGGACACCGGGGAGCTGTTTTTT	CASSWGRDTGELFF
TRBV6-1	many	TRBJ2-5	TRBD1	TGTGCCAGCAGTGAAGCTACAGGGGTAGAGACCCAGTACTTC	CASSEATGVETQYF
TRBV10-3	once	TRBJ2-7	.	TGTGCCATCAGTGACCCCGGGACCGCAAGCTCCTACGAGCAGTACTTC	CAISDPGTASSYEQYF
TRBV6-5	.	TRBJ2-7	.	TGTGCCAGCAGAGTAGCGGCTACCTACGAGCAGTACTTC	CASRVAATYEQYF
TRBV9	few	TRBJ2-3	TRBD2	TGTGCCAGCAGCGTAGCAAGGACTAGCGGGAGCACAGATACGCAGTATTTT	CASSVARTSGSTDTQYF
TRBV10-2	.	TRBJ2-3	TRBD2	TGCGCCACCCTGACCGGGACTAGCCCGACAGATACGCAGTATTTT	CATLTGTSPTDTQYF
TRBV5-1	.	TRBJ2-5	TRBD2	TGCGCCAGCAGCTTTATAGCGGGAGGCCAAGAGACCCAGTACTTC	CASSFIAGGQETQYF
TRBV7-6	.	TRBJ2-3	.	TGTGCCAGCAGCGCCTTGGGGGGTACGCAGTATTTT	CASSALGGTQYF